This section outlines one T cell receptor beta chain sequence together with its context. Its antigen is not identified. The record originates from a study of cytomegalovirus exposure and HLA in healthy donors. Study as a whole: Drawn from HLA-typed donors, about 85 million unique TCRs were held in an early data release.

Study outcomes and limitations: About 87% or about 30% of the time was how often most TCR beta V segments were productive, according to an earlier analysis.

Use of 60 Vbeta and 13 Jbeta primers characterized the PCR. Produced via immunoSEQ multiplex PCR; TCRdb's table is partial and in-frame only. The sample consists of fewer than 70,000 clones, 60% to 75% of them appearing once. The receptor was isolated from a woman aged 55-70 years in good health and CMV-seropositive. The sample was PBMCs.

The CDR3 spells CAWNRDSNQPQHF. CDR3 in DNA: TGTGCCTGGAACAGAGATAGCAATCAGCCCCAGCATTTT. J is TRBJ1-5 and V is TRBV30, with unresolved D. Germline lookup yields CDR1 GTSNPN and CDR2 SVGIG (reference sequence). This CDR3 spans 13 amino acids. The V end lost 4 bases, the J end lost 0 bases, and 7 bases lay between the germline ends.